These T cell receptor beta chains were read from a single sample in a study of CD8+ T cells in alopecia areata. Libraries were prepared by immunoSEQ multiplex PCR; TCRdb keeps only in-frame clonotypes and omits some of them. The sample carries over 150,000 clones, roughly three fifths recorded once. The source was CD4+ T cells sorted from blood, collected at week 4, from a patient treated with tofacitinib. The receptors come from a human donor with alopecia areata. Each CDR3 is given with its conserved first and last residue. The D gene is left open where the match is weak. A row's size may be missing; if present it is once, few, many or a size class.

v_gene,abundance,len,d_gene,j_gene,CDR3nt,CDR3aa
TRBV30,few,13,TRBD1,TRBJ2-3,TGTGCCTGGAGTCGAGGGACAGTTGATACGCAGTATTTT,CAWSRGTVDTQYF
TRBV19,.,14,.,TRBJ2-2,TGTGCCAGTAGTTTCGACAGGCACACCGGGGAGCTGTTTTTT,CASSFDRHTGELFF
TRBV6-5,few,16,.,TRBJ2-1,TGTGCCAGCAGTTATAAGGCGGGTCGGACCTTTACTGAGCAGTTCTTC,CASSYKAGRTFTEQFF
TRBV25-1,.,13,.,TRBJ1-2,TGTGCCAGCAGTGGGTGGACAGACTATGGCTACACCTTC,CASSGWTDYGYTF
TRBV19,few,16,TRBD2,TRBJ2-7,TGTGCCAGTAGTACGCTCGGGGGGACTACATCCTACGAGCAGTACTTC,CASSTLGGTTSYEQYF
TRBV4-2,.,17,TRBD2,TRBJ2-6,TGTGCCAGCAGCCTACTAGCGGGAGGCTCCGGGGCCAACGTCCTGACTTTC,CASSLLAGGSGANVLTF
TRBV2,once,15,TRBD2,TRBJ2-7,TGTGCCAGCGGGACTAGCGGGAGGTCTCCCTACGAGCAGTACTTC,CASGTSGRSPYEQYF
TRBV28,.,14,.,TRBJ1-2,TGTGCCAGCAGTGATCAGGGCCGGGGCTATGGCTACACCTTC,CASSDQGRGYGYTF
TRBV5-1,.,13,TRBD1,TRBJ2-5,TGCGCCAGCAGCTTCAGACAGGGAGATACCCAGTACTTC,CASSFRQGDTQYF
TRBV2,.,16,TRBD1,TRBJ2-2,TGTGCCAGCAGTAAAACTGGGACAGGGAACACCGGGGAGCTGTTTTTT,CASSKTGTGNTGELFF
TRBV25-1,.,13,.,TRBJ1-4,TGTACCAGCAGGATACCGCTTAATGAAAAACTGTTTTTT,CTSRIPLNEKLFF
TRBV11-2,once,16,TRBD2,TRBJ2-7,TGTGCCAGCAGCTTAGTAAGCGGGAGGGCCCCAAACGAGCAGTACTTC,CASSLVSGRAPNEQYF
TRBV5-6,.,14,.,TRBJ2-4,TGTGCCAGCAGCTTGGCGGTAGCCAAAAACATTCAGTACTTC,CASSLAVAKNIQYF
TRBV6-1,few,11,TRBD1,TRBJ2-7,TGTGCCAGCGGGACAGGGTTCGAGCAGTACTTC,CASGTGFEQYF
TRBV7-8,.,14,.,TRBJ2-2,TGTGCCAGCAGCTCTGCTACTAGGGCCGGGGAGCTGTTTTTT,CASSSATRAGELFF
TRBV27,.,13,.,TRBJ2-5,TGTGCCAGCAGTCGAAAAGACCAAGAGACCCAGTACTTC,CASSRKDQETQYF
TRBV19,few,14,TRBD2,TRBJ2-1,TGTGCCAGTAGCAAGGGACTAGCGGGAGTCGAGCAGTTCTTC,CASSKGLAGVEQFF
TRBV7-9,.,13,.,TRBJ2-7,TGTGCCAGCAGCCCCGAGGGGCGAGAGGAGCAGTACTTC,CASSPEGREEQYF
TRBV28,.,14,.,TRBJ1-2,TGTGCCAGCAGTTTATTGGGGGAGAACTATGGCTACACCTTC,CASSLLGENYGYTF
TRBV4-1,.,15,TRBD1,TRBJ2-7,TGCGCCAGCAGACAGGGACAGGGGGCAATCTACGAGCAGTACTTC,CASRQGQGAIYEQYF
TRBV30,.,13,.,TRBJ2-2,TGTGCCTGGACTAGTCGGATCCCCGGGGAGCTGTTTTTT,CAWTSRIPGELFF
TRBV15,.,14,.,TRBJ2-5,TGTGCCACCAGCAGAGGCTTCGCCGGGGAGACCCAGTACTTC,CATSRGFAGETQYF
TRBV29-1,.,12,.,TRBJ2-7,TGCAGCGTTGAAGAAGCAGGGGTCGAGCAGTACTTC,CSVEEAGVEQYF
TRBV29-1,few,9,.,TRBJ1-2,TGCAGCGCCCCGGCTGCTAAGACCTTC,CSAPAAKTF
TRBV7-9,.,17,.,TRBJ2-7,TGTGCCAGCAGCTTTCGGCCGTCGGGGGACAGATACTACGAGCAGTACTTC,CASSFRPSGDRYYEQYF
TRBV7-2,few,13,.,TRBJ2-4,TGTGCCAGCAGCTTAGGGGGGCAAAACATTCAGTACTTC,CASSLGGQNIQYF
TRBV7-6,.,13,TRBD2,TRBJ2-5,TGTGCCAGCAGCTCTGGGGGGGAGGGGACCCAGTACTTC,CASSSGGEGTQYF
TRBV7-9,.,15,.,TRBJ2-1,TGTGCCAGCAGCTTAGACACTAGCCAATACAATGAGCAGTTCTTC,CASSLDTSQYNEQFF
TRBV10-2,.,15,.,TRBJ1-5,TGCGCCAGCAGACCGGGACTTCCAGCGGGACAGCCCCAGCATTTT,CASRPGLPAGQPQHF
TRBV18,.,13,.,TRBJ1-2,TGTGCCAGCTCAGTACAGGGTTCACGCGGCTACACCTTC,CASSVQGSRGYTF
TRBV6-6,.,15,TRBD1,TRBJ2-5,TGTGCCAGCAGTTACTGGACAGGGGGCTCGGAGACCCAGTACTTC,CASSYWTGGSETQYF
TRBV29-1,.,14,.,TRBJ2-6,TGCAGCGTTTCCGCCAGGGCAGGGGCCAACGTCCTGACTTTC,CSVSARAGANVLTF
TRBV28,.,15,TRBD1,TRBJ1-2,TGTGCCAGCAGCTCCGGGACAGGGGTTCTGTCAGGCTACACCTTC,CASSSGTGVLSGYTF
TRBV5-1,.,15,.,TRBJ1-1,TGCGCCAGCAGCTTTAACAGGGCAATGAACACTGAAGCTTTCTTT,CASSFNRAMNTEAFF
TRBV25-1,.,11,.,TRBJ2-5,TGTGCCAGCAGCGCCATAGAGACCCAGTACTTC,CASSAIETQYF
TRBV18,.,15,.,TRBJ2-2,TGTGCCAGCTCACCTACTAGCCAAGGCACCGGGGAGCTGTTTTTT,CASSPTSQGTGELFF
TRBV27,.,15,TRBD1,TRBJ1-1,TGTGCCAGCAGTCCCAGGACAGGTTGGAACACTGAAGCTTTCTTT,CASSPRTGWNTEAFF
TRBV25-1,once,14,.,TRBJ1-1,TGTGCCAGCAGTGAATTTGGGGGGGCAGGTGACGCTTTCTTT,CASSEFGGAGDAFF
TRBV6-5,.,16,.,TRBJ2-1,TGTGCCAGCAGTTACTCAAGGGCGGTTACATACAATGAGCAGTTCTTC,CASSYSRAVTYNEQFF
TRBV7-3,.,13,.,TRBJ1-1,TGTGCCAGCAGCTTGATCCGGGGCCGGGAGGCTTTCTTT,CASSLIRGREAFF
TRBV4-2,once,16,TRBD2,TRBJ2-7,TGTGCCAGCAGCCAAGTAACGGGACTAGTCTCCTACGAGCAGTACTTC,CASSQVTGLVSYEQYF
TRBV11-2,.,13,.,TRBJ2-5,TGTGCCAGCAGCCTGCGGAGTCAAGAGACCCAGTACTTC,CASSLRSQETQYF
TRBV5-1,.,17,TRBD1,TRBJ2-2,TGCGCCAGCAGCTTGGGAACAGGGGTCCCGAACACCGGGGAGCTGTTTTTT,CASSLGTGVPNTGELFF
TRBV5-1,.,16,.,TRBJ2-5,TGCGCCAGCAGTCTGGCCAACGACAGTCCCGGGGAGACCCAGTACTTC,CASSLANDSPGETQYF
TRBV6-1,.,14,.,TRBJ2-2,TGTGCCAGCAGTGAATACCGGGGAGGAGGGGAGCTGTTTTTT,CASSEYRGGGELFF
TRBV5-1,.,15,.,TRBJ1-5,TGCGCCAGCAGCTATCTCGGCAGGGAGGGTCAGCCCCAGCATTTT,CASSYLGREGQPQHF
TRBV5-4,.,15,.,TRBJ2-2,TGTGCCAGCAGCTTGGGCGGGAAGAACACCGGGGAGCTGTTTTTT,CASSLGGKNTGELFF
TRBV25-1,few,14,.,TRBJ2-7,TGTGCCAGCGGGTCACGAGGGTCGCCCTACGAGCAGTACTTC,CASGSRGSPYEQYF
TRBV6-1,.,14,TRBD1,TRBJ2-2,TGTGCCAGCAGTAGGACAGGGTCCACCGGGGAGCTGTTTTTT,CASSRTGSTGELFF
TRBV14,few,13,.,TRBJ2-2,TGTGCCAGCAGCCAAGTCGTGGGTGGGGAGCTGTTTTTT,CASSQVVGGELFF
TRBV9,.,14,.,TRBJ2-5,TGTGCCAGCAGCGCGAGGAGGAGCCAAGAGACCCAGTACTTC,CASSARRSQETQYF
TRBV9,.,13,.,TRBJ1-2,TGTGCCAGCAGCGTAGAACAGAACTATGGCTACACCTTC,CASSVEQNYGYTF
TRBV29-1,.,12,.,TRBJ2-5,TGCAGCGTTAACGACGGGGGAGAGACCCAGTACTTC,CSVNDGGETQYF